These 27 T cell receptor beta chains came from one sample sequenced in a study of blood T cell repertoires in COVID-19. TCRdb's copy holds only in-frame clones and misses some; the assay was immunoSEQ multiplex PCR. The sample includes 310,000 or so clones, more than 75% seen only once; the top ten take under 5%. The sample taken for sequencing was peripheral blood. The receptors stem from a woman in her 50s with active or convalescent COVID-19.

V is TRBV9 and J is TRBJ2-2; tentative D call: TRBD2 (5 bases). Germline V gene sequence: CDR1 SGDLS, CDR2 YYNGEE. CDR3 length: 16 amino acids. The ends were cut back, 1 base at V and 0 bases at J, with 10 bases in the middle. The CDR3 coding sequence is TGTGCCAGCAGCGTATACCCGGGGACGAACACCGGGGAGCTGTTTTTT. It is translated as CASSVYPGTNTGELFF.

The chain links TRBV5-1 to TRBJ2-7; D remains unclear. The V gene's germline CDR1 is SGHRS and CDR2 YFSETQ. The CDR3 length is 13 residues. The ends were cut back, 1 base at V and 2 bases at J, with 7 bases in the middle. CDR3 in amino acids: CASSLNTAYEQYF. For the CDR3, the DNA is TGCGCCAGCAGCTTGAACACAGCCTACGAGCAGTACTTC.

The chain uses TRBV9 and TRBJ2-1; a weak D match, TRBD2 (5 bases). Germline values: CDR1 SGDLS, CDR2 YYNGEE. There are 14 residues in the CDR3. V was pared by 0 bases and J by 8 bases, with 12 bases between. The CDR3 bases are TGTGCCAGCAGCGTAGGCTTTCTCGGGGATGAGCAGTTCTTC. Its translation is CASSVGFLGDEQFF. The full variable domain, completed using reference TRBV9 and TRBJ2-1, is DSGVTQTPKHLITATGQRVTLRCSPRSGDLSVYWYQQSLDQGLQFLIQYYNGEERAKGNILERFSAQQFPDLHSELNLSSLELGDSALYFCASSVGFLGDEQFFGPGTRLTVL.

The chain recombines TRBV29-1 with TRBJ1-2; D may be TRBD1 (5 bases). V shed 5 bases and J shed 3 bases, with 13 bases lying between them. In germline, CDR1 is SQVTM, CDR2 ANQGSEA. This CDR3 has 13 amino acids. The DNA for the CDR3 is TGCAGCGTTCCTTCCAGGGTTGACTATGGCTACACCTTC. Its translation is CSVPSRVDYGYTF.

The rearrangement uses TRBV21-1 and TRBJ2-7; the table's D call TRBD2 went unverified against the DNA. TRBV21-1 is shown as a pseudogene. This CDR3 is built from 18 residues. Here the CDR3 reads CASSKAAPTSGSIYEQYF. In DNA, the CDR3 is TGTGCCAGCAGCAAAGCTGCCCCGACTAGCGGGAGTATCTACGAGCAGTACTTC.

The chain recombines TRBV25-1 with TRBJ1-2, with D perhaps matching TRBD1 (5 bases). Per germline, CDR1 MGHDK and CDR2 SYGVNS. Trimming pared 4 bases from V and 8 bases from J, leaving 14 bases between. This CDR3 spans 13 amino acids. The DNA for the CDR3 is TGTGCCAGCAGTGGGCGCGGGGCGACGGGCTACACCTTC. Its translation is CASSGRGATGYTF.

This clone has a handful of counts. The J gene is TRBJ2-2, the V gene TRBV27, with 8 nucleotides matching TRBD1. CDR3 size: 16 residues. Per the germline V gene, CDR1 is MNHEY and CDR2 is SMNVEV (reference sequence). Trimming cost V 9 bases and J 4 bases; bases outside gene matches: 13. The CDR3 DNA follows: TGTGCCAGTCGAGCCGGACAGGGTATGGGCACCGGGGAGCTGTTTTTT. This encodes CASRAGQGMGTGELFF.

The DNA for the CDR3 is TGTGCCAGCAGCTTAGGGACAGGGGCCACCGGGGAGCTGTTTTTT. This codes for CASSLGTGATGELFF. The V and J genes are TRBV11-2 and TRBJ2-2; TRBD1 matches 9 bases. Germline CDR1 and CDR2: SGHAT and FQNNGV. The CDR3 extends over 15 amino acids. Trimming took 1 base from V and 4 from J; bases not matched to a gene: 1. The full variable domain, rest sourced from reference TRBV11-2 and TRBJ2-2, is EAGVAQSPRYKIIEKRQSVAFWCNPISGHATLYWYQQILGQGPKLLIQFQNNGVVDDSQLPKDRFSAERLKGVDSTLKIQPAKLEDSAVYLCASSLGTGATGELFFGEGSRLTVL.

This rearrangement joins TRBV7-2 to TRBJ2-2, with a possible D match to TRBD2 (5 bases). The CDR3 length is 15 residues. Germline V CDR1 and CDR2: SGHTA, FQGNSA. V lost 7 bases and J 0 bases, leaving 12 bases between the germline ends. The CDR3 is CASILGRANTGELFF. CDR3 DNA sequence: TGTGCCAGCATTTTAGGGCGGGCGAACACCGGGGAGCTGTTTTTT.

V gene TRBV5-1 combines with J gene TRBJ1-3, with D tentatively TRBD1 (6 bases). Germline V CDR1 and CDR2: SGHRS, YFSETQ. CDR3 length: 14 amino acids. V shed 0 bases and J shed 3 bases, with 7 bases lying between them. CDR3 region: CASSLEGGGNTIYF. CDR3 sequence (DNA): TGCGCCAGCAGCTTGGAAGGGGGTGGAAACACCATATATTTT.

The chain carries TRBV5-1 and TRBJ2-7; D may be TRBD2 (6 bases). The CDR3 is 15 residues long. Germline values: CDR1 SGHRS, CDR2 YFSETQ. Trimming pared 4 bases from V and 9 bases from J, leaving 23 bases between. As DNA, the CDR3 is TGCGCCAGCAGCCTCCGGGAGCCAGTGGGCCTACCGCAGTACTTC. It specifies CASSLREPVGLPQYF. The whole variable domain, remainder taken from reference TRBV5-1 and TRBJ2-7, is KAGVTQTPRYLIKTRGQQVTLSCSPISGHRSVSWYQQTPGQGLQFLFEYFSETQRNKGNFPGRFSGRQFSNSRSEMNVSTLELGDSALYLCASSLREPVGLPQYFGPGTRLTVT.

In this sample, this clone turned up a few times. The rearrangement links TRBV30 to TRBJ2-2; TRBD2 matches 12 bases. Trimming removed 5 bases from V and 7 bases from J; junction bases left unmatched: 11. This CDR3 spans 16 amino acids. CDR1 is GTSNPN, CDR2 SVGIG, per germline (reference sequence). CDR3 coding DNA: TGTGCCTGGGGCCCCCTAGCGGGGGGGCCATTCGGGGAGCTGTTTTTT. This gives the protein CAWGPLAGGPFGELFF.

This chain uses TRBV12-3 or TRBV12-4 with TRBJ1-1; D not resolved. CDR3 length equals 12 residues. V was pared by 5 bases and J by 7 bases, with 11 bases between. The CDR3 DNA reads TGTGCCAGCAGTATATCCATACTTGAAGCTTTCTTT. This gives the protein CASSISILEAFF.

The J gene is TRBJ2-3, the V gene TRBV7-2; 7 nucleotides align to TRBD2. Per the germline V gene, CDR1 is SGHTA and CDR2 is FQGNSA. Trimming took 1 base from V and 0 from J; bases not matched to a gene: 7. This CDR3 is 17 amino acids long. CDR3 coding DNA: TGTGCCAGCAGCTTAGTGAGCGCTAGCGGAAGCACAGATACGCAGTATTTT. Translating gives CASSLVSASGSTDTQYF.

The gene calls are TRBV28 and TRBJ2-3; no definite D call. V dropped 7 bases and J dropped 6 bases, with 11 bases sitting between them. Germline-derived CDR1 and CDR2 are MDHEN and SYDVKM. This CDR3 has 12 residues. This CDR3 reads CASKEGADTQYF. The CDR3 DNA follows: TGTGCCAGCAAAGAAGGAGCGGATACGCAGTATTTT.

This chain connects TRBV7-9 to TRBJ1-2; 8 bases are shared with TRBD1. The CDR3 length is 16 residues. The J segment lost 5 bases and the V segment lost 1 base, leaving 9 bases of the junction unmatched. Germline CDR1 and CDR2: SEHNR and FQNEAQ (reference sequence). The CDR3 protein is CASSLVGQGAGYGYTF. The CDR3 DNA is TGTGCCAGCAGCTTAGTAGGGCAGGGGGCAGGGTATGGCTACACCTTC.

This clone has just one count. The rearrangement links TRBV5-5 to TRBJ2-1; D unclear. CDR1 is SGHKS and CDR2 is YYEKEE in the germline V gene (reference sequence). V was pared by 3 bases and J by 4 bases, with 2 bases between. This CDR3 is 11 amino acids long. The CDR3 region is CASSSYNEQFF. CDR3 nucleotides: TGTGCCAGCAGCTCTTACAATGAGCAGTTCTTC. Full variable domain (remainder filled in from reference TRBV5-5 and TRBJ2-1): DAGVTQSPTHLIKTRGQQVTLRCSPISGHKSVSWYQQVLGQGPQFIFQYYEKEERGRGNFPDRFSARQFPNYSSELNVNALLLGDSALYLCASSSYNEQFFGPGTRLTVL.

The rearrangement uses TRBV19 and TRBJ2-1; no clear D gene. This CDR3 comprises 10 residues. CDR1 and CDR2 (germline): LNHDA, SQIVND (reference sequence). The V end lost 8 bases, the J end lost 12 bases, and 11 bases lay between the germline ends. Here the CDR3 reads CASRTSVQFF. CDR3 nucleotide sequence: TGTGCCAGTCGCACAAGTGTGCAGTTCTTC.

This clone was detected only once. The chain recombines TRBV20-1 with TRBJ1-2; D not certain. This CDR3 region has 11 residues. From germline, CDR1 is DFQATT and CDR2 SNEGSKA (reference sequence). The ends were cut back, 2 bases at V and 5 bases at J, with 6 bases in the middle. Written as DNA, the CDR3 is TGCAGTGCTAGAATTAGATATGGCTACACCTTC. Protein sequence: CSARIRYGYTF.

The rearrangement uses TRBV4-1 and TRBJ2-7; D may be TRBD1 (6 bases). Trimming pared 3 bases from V and 5 bases from J, leaving 17 bases between. The CDR3 is 15 amino acids. Germline V gene lookup returns CDR1 MGHRA and CDR2 YSYEKL. CDR3 amino acids: CASSQKQGWPHEQYF. The CDR3 region has the DNA TGCGCCAGCAGCCAGAAACAGGGTTGGCCTCACGAGCAGTACTTC.

Worth noting for this clone: A read error may account for a junction end that differs from germline. The chain links TRBV7-9 to TRBJ1-2; 7 nucleotides agree with TRBD1. The CDR3 is 19 amino acids. The germline gives CDR1 SEHNR, CDR2 FQNEAQ (reference sequence). The chain's CDR3 is CASSLRRDRQFTANYGYTF. The CDR3 DNA sequence: TGTGCCAGCAGCTTAAGACGGGACAGACAATTCACCGCTAACTATGGCTACACTTTC.

The gene calls are TRBV7-9 and TRBJ2-5; D unclear. The CDR3 contains 12 residues. Trimming removed 5 bases at V and 4 bases at J, with 8 bases between. CDR1 is SEHNR and CDR2 is FQNEAQ in the germline V gene (reference sequence). The DNA of the CDR3 is TGTGCCAGCAGCCCTACCGCAGAGACCCAGTACTTC. Encoded protein: CASSPTAETQYF. Drawing the rest from reference TRBV7-9 and TRBJ2-5, the complete variable domain is DTGVSQNPRHKITKRGQNVTFRCDPISEHNRLYWYRQTLGQGPEFLTYFQNEAQLEKSRLLSDRFSAERPKGSFSTLEIQRTEQGDSAMYLCASSPTAETQYFGPGTRLLVL.

This chain uses TRBV11-2 with TRBJ1-3; no clear D. CDR3 length: 14 residues. V shed 2 bases and J shed 5 bases, with 10 bases lying between them. Germline-derived CDR1 and CDR2 are SGHAT and FQNNGV. CDR3 bases: TGTGCCAGCAGCTTAAGCACAGCTCGAAACACCATATATTTT. It encodes CASSLSTARNTIYF.

J is TRBJ1-1 and V is TRBV15; 8 bases are a match to TRBD1. The CDR3 consists of 14 residues. Trimming removed 0 bases from V and 5 bases from J; junction bases left unmatched: 2. Germline CDR1 and CDR2: LNHNV and YYDKDF (reference sequence). The CDR3 sequence: CATSRDRGPTEAFF. As DNA, the CDR3 is TGTGCCACCAGCAGAGACAGGGGGCCGACTGAAGCTTTCTTT.

This clone was counted once. J is TRBJ2-1 and V is TRBV19; 8 positions agree with TRBD2. Germline CDR1 and CDR2: LNHDA and SQIVND (reference sequence). V dropped 5 bases and J dropped 6; count of bases not matched to a gene: 9. This CDR3 has 15 residues. CDR3 in amino acids: CASSSIGGALNEQFF. CDR3 nucleotides: TGTGCCAGTAGTTCTATCGGGGGGGCCCTCAATGAGCAGTTCTTC.

The chain joins TRBV9 to TRBJ2-7; 8 bases match TRBD2. Germline lookup yields CDR1 SGDLS and CDR2 YYNGEE. V gave up 4 bases and J gave up 7 bases; unmatched junction bases: 4. The CDR3 is made up of 12 amino acids. This CDR3 reads CASSPSGREQYF. CDR3 DNA: TGTGCCAGCAGCCCTAGCGGGCGAGAGCAGTACTTC.

This chain connects TRBV23-1 to TRBJ1-3; D remains unclear. TRBV23-1 carries the ORF label, with uncertain function. Trimming took off 11 bases at V and 0 bases at J, with 14 bases between the two ends. This CDR3 has 14 amino acids. The DNA of the CDR3 is TGCGCCGGCGCTCTCGGGTTCTCTGGAAACACCATATATTTT. Its protein product is CAGALGFSGNTIYF.